Shown below are 26 T cell receptor beta chains from a single sample sequenced in a study of cytomegalovirus exposure and HLA in healthy donors. Some clones are missing from TCRdb's copy, which holds only in-frame ones; the method was immunoSEQ multiplex PCR. The sample lists under 250,000 clones; 87% were seen once. Material for sequencing was PBMCs. The source is a man between 18 and 35 years old in good health and CMV-seronegative.

This clone was found once. The rearrangement links TRBV11-2 to TRBJ2-7, with TRBD2 matching 7 bases. The V gene's germline CDR1 is SGHAT and CDR2 FQNNGV. The length of the CDR3 is 14 residues. The ends lost 5 bases at V and 3 bases at J; junction bases unmatched: 7. In DNA, the CDR3 is TGTGCCAGCAGCCCCTCCTCGGGAGGCTACGAGCAGTACTTC. Its protein product is CASSPSSGGYEQYF.

V gene TRBV28 combines with J gene TRBJ2-1; 7 nucleotides match TRBD2. The CDR3 loop spans 14 amino acids. The junction had 8 bases not matched to a gene; V was cut back by 6 bases and J by 6 bases. Per germline, CDR1 MDHEN and CDR2 SYDVKM. Here the CDR3 reads CASRTGASGNEQFF. In DNA form, the CDR3 reads TGTGCCAGCAGAACCGGGGCTAGCGGCAATGAGCAGTTCTTC.

The V gene is TRBV7-9, the J gene TRBJ2-7, with D possibly matching TRBD2 (7 bases). The germline CDR1 and CDR2 sequences are SEHNR and FQNEAQ (reference sequence). There are 16 residues in the CDR3. With 5 bases removed from V and 2 bases from J, the gap between germline ends came to 19 bases. The CDR3 DNA follows: TGTGCCAGCAGCCCAATAAGGGGGGGTACTACCTACGAGCAGTACTTC. Translation: CASSPIRGGTTYEQYF.

This chain connects TRBV5-1 to TRBJ2-5; TRBD1 is a possible D gene (6 bases). This CDR3 contains 13 residues. From germline, CDR1 is SGHRS and CDR2 YFSETQ. The ends were cut back, 0 bases at V and 4 bases at J, with 7 bases in the middle. The CDR3 DNA reads as TGCGCCAGCAGCTTGGGCAGGGGAGAGACCCAGTACTTC. This encodes CASSLGRGETQYF.

The V call is TRBV6-5, the J call TRBJ2-7, with TRBD2 identical over 12 bases. Germline assignment: CDR1 MNHEY and CDR2 SVGAGI. The length of the CDR3 is 15 residues. V trimming: 0 bases; J trimming: 4 bases; junction bases outside the gene matches: 1. The CDR3 here is CASSYSGLAGYEQYF. As DNA, the CDR3 is TGTGCCAGCAGTTACTCGGGACTAGCGGGTTACGAGCAGTACTTC.

This clone was observed a handful of times. The chain links TRBV4-3 to TRBJ2-2, with D hard to call. This CDR3 is built from 14 residues. Germline lookup yields CDR1 LGHNA and CDR2 YSLEER. Trimming removed 0 bases from V and 1 base from J, with 3 bases in between. The CDR3 region has the DNA TGCGCCAGCAGCCAAGATCGGAACACCGGGGAGCTGTTTTTT. It specifies CASSQDRNTGELFF.

The DNA of the CDR3 is TGTGCCAGCAGCTTGACAGGGTATACCAATCAGCCCCAGCATTTT. It specifies CASSLTGYTNQPQHF. V gene TRBV5-5 combines with J gene TRBJ1-5, with D perhaps TRBD1 (6 bases). CDR1 is SGHKS and CDR2 is YYEKEE in the germline V gene (reference sequence). V was trimmed by 1 base and J by 3 bases, leaving 11 bases between them. The CDR3 spans 15 residues.

The rearrangement links TRBV28 to TRBJ2-3, with 9 positions matching TRBD2. In germline, CDR1 is MDHEN, CDR2 SYDVKM. This CDR3 spans 14 amino acids. V trimming: 7 bases; J trimming: 1 base; junction bases outside the gene matches: 3. For the CDR3, the DNA is TGTGCCAGCAACTTAGCGGGGGGCACAGATACGCAGTATTTT. Amino acid sequence: CASNLAGGTDTQYF. The whole variable domain, filled in from reference TRBV28 and TRBJ2-3, reads DVKVTQSSRYLVKRTGEKVFLECVQDMDHENMFWYRQDPGLGLRLIYFSYDVKMKEKGDIPEGYSVSREKKERFSLILESASTNQTSMYLCASNLAGGTDTQYFGPGTRLTVL.

The rearrangement joins TRBV27 to TRBJ2-3; no reliable D call. The germline gives CDR1 MNHEY, CDR2 SMNVEV (reference sequence). Trimming took off 1 base at V and 5 bases at J, with 16 bases between the two ends. This CDR3 has 16 residues. The CDR3 loop is CASSLYLRGSGDTQYF. The CDR3, as DNA: TGTGCCAGCAGTTTATACCTTAGAGGATCGGGAGATACGCAGTATTTT.

This chain connects TRBV6-1 to TRBJ2-3; the match to TRBD2 covers 10 bases. After removal of 5 bases from V and 1 base from J, the junction contained 3 bases not matched to a gene. Germline V gene data show CDR1 as MNHNS and CDR2 as SASEGT. This CDR3 is 15 amino acids long. CDR3 region: CASSPTSGGTDTQYF. DNA for the CDR3: TGTGCCAGCAGTCCAACTAGCGGGGGCACAGATACGCAGTATTTT.

This clone has a single count. The rearrangement joins TRBV30 to TRBJ2-5; 8 bases fit TRBD1. Germline values: CDR1 GTSNPN, CDR2 SVGIG (reference sequence). The ends lost 4 bases at V and 10 bases at J; junction bases unmatched: 11. CDR3 length: 13 residues. CDR3 nucleotides: TGTGCCTGGACCTCGACAGGGGTCGGGGGCCAGTACTTC. It is translated as CAWTSTGVGGQYF.

The chain is built from TRBV10-3 and TRBJ2-5; 11 nucleotides agree with TRBD2. Unmatched junction bases numbered 5, after V lost 2 bases and J lost 3 bases. Looked up from germline, CDR1 is ENHRY and CDR2 is SYGVKD. The CDR3 has 16 residues. The CDR3 spells CAISEPKLAGEETQYF. CDR3 coding DNA: TGTGCCATCAGTGAGCCAAAACTAGCGGGAGAAGAGACCCAGTACTTC.

The chain is built from TRBV7-2 and TRBJ2-3; possibly TRBD1 for D (6 bases). This CDR3 is 12 amino acids long. Trimming shortened V by 4 bases and J by 4 bases, and 6 bases separated the two germline ends. In germline, CDR1 is SGHTA, CDR2 FQGNSA. The DNA of the CDR3 is TGTGCCAGCAGCTGGACAGCAGATACGCAGTATTTT. This gives the protein CASSWTADTQYF.

This chain connects TRBV5-6 to TRBJ2-5; 7 positions match TRBD1. Germline values: CDR1 SGHDT, CDR2 YYEEEE. The length of the CDR3 is 14 residues. J lost 5 bases, V lost 2 bases, and 6 bases had no gene match. Here the CDR3 DNA reads TGTGCCAGCAGCTTTCCGGTCAGGGGGGAGACCCAGTACTTC. It yields the protein CASSFPVRGETQYF. Based on the CDR3 plus reference TRBV5-6 and TRBJ2-5, the full variable domain is DAGVTQSPTHLIKTRGQQVTLRCSPKSGHDTVSWYQQALGQGPQFIFQYYEEEERQRGNFPDRFSGHQFPNYSSELNVNALLLGDSALYLCASSFPVRGETQYFGPGTRLLVL.

In this sample, this clone turned up a few times. The rearrangement links TRBV6-5 to TRBJ2-7; 9 nucleotides align to TRBD2. Germline CDR1 is MNHEY and CDR2 is SVGAGI. The CDR3 has 16 amino acids. V lost 0 bases and J lost 4; bases outside the gene matches: 7. This CDR3 reads CASSYSTQRGEYEQYF. The CDR3 DNA is TGTGCCAGCAGTTACTCTACCCAGCGGGGGGAATACGAGCAGTACTTC.

In regard to this clone: The conserved closing phenylalanine or tryptophan is absent in this CDR3, likely reflecting a read error. Because the CDR3's place on the DNA is in doubt, the DNA is left out and the CDR3 is given as listed by TCRdb. The rearrangement joins TRBV11-2 to TRBJ1-1; TRBD1 is the table's D call and was not checked against the DNA. CDR1 is SGHAT and CDR2 is FQNNGV in the germline V gene. The CDR3 is made up of 11 amino acids, end residues included. CDR3 region: CASSLLRGLSV.

The chain joins TRBV10-2 to TRBJ2-2; perhaps TRBD2 as D (6 bases). Germline V gives CDR1 WSHSY, CDR2 SAAADI. CDR3 length: 14 residues. Trimming removed 6 bases at V and 2 bases at J, with 10 bases between. This chain's CDR3 is CASSQGLNTGELFF. In DNA, the CDR3 is TGCGCCAGCAGCCAAGGACTAAACACCGGGGAGCTGTTTTTT.

This rearrangement joins TRBV6-5 to TRBJ2-2, with 7 bases that match TRBD2. The ends lost 6 bases at V and 4 bases at J; junction bases unmatched: 5. Germline V CDR1 and CDR2: MNHEY, SVGAGI. CDR3 size: 14 residues. Written as DNA, the CDR3 is TGTGCCAGCAGAACAACTAGCGCCACCGGGGAGCTGTTTTTT. Protein product: CASRTTSATGELFF.

This chain links TRBV14 with TRBJ1-1; D gene unclear. Germline lookup yields CDR1 SGHDN and CDR2 FVKESK. V was pared by 3 bases and J by 0 bases, with 11 bases between. The CDR3 is made up of 15 amino acids. CDR3 nucleotide sequence: TGTGCCAGCAGCCAGCTGCGGGGATTGAACACTGAAGCTTTCTTT. Its translation is CASSQLRGLNTEAFF.

The rearrangement joins TRBV7-2 to TRBJ2-5; unclear D gene. V was shortened by 2 bases and J by 1 base, with 8 bases between the two germline ends. The CDR3 loop spans 14 amino acids. CDR1 and CDR2 (germline): SGHTA, FQGNSA. The CDR3, as DNA: TGTGCCAGCAGCTTACAGGTCCGCCAAGAGACCCAGTACTTC. As protein: CASSLQVRQETQYF.

This chain links TRBV28 with TRBJ1-3; no firm D call. The germline CDR1 and CDR2 sequences are MDHEN and SYDVKM. CDR3 size: 17 residues. V dropped 5 bases and J dropped 1 base, with 18 bases sitting between them. The CDR3 reads CASSPVWAIDSGNTIYF. The CDR3 nucleotides read TGTGCCAGCAGTCCCGTTTGGGCAATCGATTCTGGAAACACCATATATTTT.

The chain joins TRBV5-1 to TRBJ1-5; D ambiguous. The germline V gene encodes CDR1 SGHRS and CDR2 YFSETQ. The CDR3 has 14 amino acids. V gave up 0 bases and J gave up 4 bases, with 8 bases separating them. The CDR3 coding sequence is TGCGCCAGCAGCTTGGGGGGAGGTAATCAGCCCCAGCATTTT. Residues: CASSLGGGNQPQHF.

The chain couples TRBV18 to TRBJ2-6; 10 bases map to TRBD1. CDR1 and CDR2 from the germline V gene are KGHSH and LQKENI. The V gene end was trimmed by 6 bases and the J gene end by 0 bases; junction bases not matched to a gene: 2. CDR3 length: 16 residues. The CDR3 DNA reads as TGTGCCAGCTCCGGGACAGGGGCCTCTGGGGCCAACGTCCTGACTTTC. Its translation: CASSGTGASGANVLTF.

The rearrangement joins TRBV28 to TRBJ2-3; a weak D match, TRBD2 (6 bases). The CDR3 runs 13 residues. Deletions cut 8 bases from V and 3 bases from J, with 12 bases between. The germline V gene encodes CDR1 MDHEN and CDR2 SYDVKM. The CDR3 DNA reads TGTGCCAGCGAGGAGGGACCAACAGATACGCAGTATTTT. It specifies CASEEGPTDTQYF. Full variable domain (remainder filled in from reference TRBV28 and TRBJ2-3): DVKVTQSSRYLVKRTGEKVFLECVQDMDHENMFWYRQDPGLGLRLIYFSYDVKMKEKGDIPEGYSVSREKKERFSLILESASTNQTSMYLCASEEGPTDTQYFGPGTRLTVL.

The chain uses TRBV7-2 and TRBJ2-7, with D perhaps TRBD2 (6 bases). CDR3 length equals 13 residues. The V gene lost 4 bases and the J gene lost 3 bases, with 10 bases spanning the gap. Germline CDR1 reads SGHTA; CDR2 reads FQGNSA. The CDR3 loop is CASSWGVRYEQYF. The CDR3 DNA sequence: TGTGCCAGCAGCTGGGGGGTTCGCTACGAGCAGTACTTC.

The chain joins TRBV11-2 to TRBJ1-5; D not resolved. V lost 1 base and J 2 bases, leaving 6 bases between the germline ends. This CDR3 is built from 14 residues. Germline V lookup: CDR1 SGHAT, CDR2 FQNNGV. The CDR3 loop is CASSLGSGNQPQHF. The CDR3 DNA reads TGTGCCAGCAGCTTAGGCAGTGGCAATCAGCCCCAGCATTTT.